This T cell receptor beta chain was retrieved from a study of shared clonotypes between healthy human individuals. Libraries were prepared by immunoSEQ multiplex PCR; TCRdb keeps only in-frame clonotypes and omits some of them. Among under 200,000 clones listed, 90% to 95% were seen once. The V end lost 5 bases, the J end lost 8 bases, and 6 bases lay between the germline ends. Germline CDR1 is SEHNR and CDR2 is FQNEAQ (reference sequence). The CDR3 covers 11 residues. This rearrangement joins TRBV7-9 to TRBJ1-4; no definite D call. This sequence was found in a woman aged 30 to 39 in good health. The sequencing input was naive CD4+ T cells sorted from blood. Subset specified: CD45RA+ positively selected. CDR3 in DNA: TGTGCCAGCAGCCGACGGGAAAAACTGTTTTTT. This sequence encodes CASSRREKLFF.